Sequencing of this T cell receptor (beta chain) was carried out in a study of control samples from healthy donors and cancer patients. Germline CDR1 is SGHRS and CDR2 is YFSETQ. The trim removed 4 bases at V and 4 bases at J, leaving 11 bases unmatched. This CDR3 is 15 amino acids long. The protocol was immunoSEQ multiplex PCR, while the TCRdb copy is restricted to in-frame clones and leaves out a portion. This sample has some 89,000 clones, with 70% to 90% found just once. V is TRBV5-1 and J is TRBJ2-7; 7 bases map to TRBD2. This TCR was sampled from a woman aged 40 to 50 in good health. The sample comprised blood. The DNA of the CDR3 is TGCGCCAGCAGCCCCGGTGGGGGACTAAAATACGAGCAGTACTTC. Its translation is CASSPGGGLKYEQYF. The full variable domain, rest sourced from reference TRBV5-1 and TRBJ2-7, is KAGVTQTPRYLIKTRGQQVTLSCSPISGHRSVSWYQQTPGQGLQFLFEYFSETQRNKGNFPGRFSGRQFSNSRSEMNVSTLELGDSALYLCASSPGGGLKYEQYFGPGTRLTVT.